The 7 T cell receptor beta chains reported below all come from one sample, sequenced in a study of T cell clusters in autoimmune cytopenias. One tube held mixed TRB-A and TRB-B primer pools for touch-down PCR. TCRdb reprocessed the multiplex PCR reads, keeping one entry per CDR3 protein, no DNA. The specimen's table records about 1,600 distinct CDR3 sequences. TRB amplification used 250 ng of peripheral blood genomic DNA. Sequencing was carried out using peripheral blood. The receptor source for this set is a human donor with an autoimmune cytopenia, with autoimmune hepatitis or in good health (not recorded which).

This clonotype is identified as medium-sized (0.01 to 0.1%) from frequency. This chain joins TRBV12-3 or TRBV12-4 and TRBJ1-5; TCRdb returns TRBD1, unconfirmable since there is no DNA. The CDR3 is 14 amino acids. The CDR3 is CASNLQGADQPQHF.

This clonotype is classed as medium-sized by frequency. This chain's CDR3 is CASSLWGTDTQYF. The chain links TRBV5-6 to TRBJ2-3; no DNA is available, so the TRBD1 call from TCRdb remains unchecked. The germline CDR1 and CDR2 sequences are SGHDT and YYEEEE. This CDR3 is built from 13 residues.

The rearrangement links TRBV20-1 to TRBJ2-2; TCRdb's D call of TRBD2 is untestable without DNA. CDR1 is DFQATT and CDR2 is SNEGSKA in the germline V gene (reference sequence). The CDR3 sequence is 15 residues long. The CDR3 protein is CSAREREGRSGELFF.

This clonotype is identified as medium-sized (0.01 to 0.1%) from frequency. This rearrangement joins TRBV29-1 to TRBJ1-4; TCRdb returns TRBD1, unconfirmable since there is no DNA. Germline V gene data show CDR1 as SQVTM and CDR2 as ANQGSEA. The CDR3 spans 14 residues. This CDR3 reads CSAQGGATNEKLFF.

This chain joins TRBV6-5 and TRBJ2-3; TCRdb reports TRBD2, a call that lacks DNA to check it against. The CDR3 spans 13 residues. CDR1 MNHEY and CDR2 SVGAGI come from the germline V gene. Here the CDR3 reads CASSWTSEDTQYF.

This clonotype ranks as medium-sized in terms of frequency. The chain uses TRBV7-2 and TRBJ1-2. The CDR3 consists of 11 residues. Germline V gene data show CDR1 as SGHTA and CDR2 as FQGNSA. The CDR3 spells CASSSLRGYTF.

This sequence joins TRBV10-3 and TRBJ1-4; TCRdb outputs TRBD1, but without DNA this stays unchecked. CDR3 length equals 15 residues. The germline V gene encodes CDR1 ENHRY and CDR2 SYGVKD. This CDR3 reads CAISESVAGNEKLFF.